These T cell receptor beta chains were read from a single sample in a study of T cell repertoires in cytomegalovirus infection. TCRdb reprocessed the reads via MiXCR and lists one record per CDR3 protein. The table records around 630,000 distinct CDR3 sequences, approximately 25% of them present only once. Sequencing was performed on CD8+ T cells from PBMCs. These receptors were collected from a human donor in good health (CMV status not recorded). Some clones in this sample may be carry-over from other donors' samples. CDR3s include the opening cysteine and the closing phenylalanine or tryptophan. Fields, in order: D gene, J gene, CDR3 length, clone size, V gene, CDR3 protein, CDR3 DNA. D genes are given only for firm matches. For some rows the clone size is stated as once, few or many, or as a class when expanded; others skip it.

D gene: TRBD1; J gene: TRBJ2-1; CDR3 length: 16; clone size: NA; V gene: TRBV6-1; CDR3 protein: CASTLLGQGWYNEQFF; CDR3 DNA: TGTGCCAGCACTCTTTTAGGACAGGGATGGTACAATGAGCAGTTCTTC
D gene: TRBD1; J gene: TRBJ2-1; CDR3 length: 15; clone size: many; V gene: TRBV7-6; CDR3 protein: CASSPGQGVVNEQFF; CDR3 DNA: TGTGCCAGCAGCCCCGGACAGGGGGTTGTAAATGAGCAGTTCTTC
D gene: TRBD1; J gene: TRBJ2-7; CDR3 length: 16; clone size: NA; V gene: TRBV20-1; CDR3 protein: CSARDSRGTGGYEQYF; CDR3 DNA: TGCAGTGCTAGAGACTCCCGCGGGACAGGGGGCTACGAGCAGTACTTC
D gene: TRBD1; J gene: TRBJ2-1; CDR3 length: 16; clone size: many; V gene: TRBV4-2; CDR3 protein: CASSQVDRDSYNEQFF; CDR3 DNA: TGTGCCAGCAGCCAAGTTGACAGGGACTCCTACAATGAGCAGTTCTTC
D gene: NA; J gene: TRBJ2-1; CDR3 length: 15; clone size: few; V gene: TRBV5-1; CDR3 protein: CASSLESGLYNEQFF; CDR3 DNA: TGCGCCAGCAGCTTGGAGTCGGGACTGTACAATGAGCAGTTCTTC
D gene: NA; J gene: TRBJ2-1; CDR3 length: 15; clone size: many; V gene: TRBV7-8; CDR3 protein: CASSSNRQAYNEQFF; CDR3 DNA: TGTGCCAGCAGCTCAAACCGACAGGCTTACAATGAGCAGTTCTTC
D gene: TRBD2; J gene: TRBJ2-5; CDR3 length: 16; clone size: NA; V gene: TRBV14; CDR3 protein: CASSLLAGGLQETQYF; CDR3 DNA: TGTGCCAGCAGCCTTCTGGCGGGGGGGCTACAAGAGACCCAGTACTTC
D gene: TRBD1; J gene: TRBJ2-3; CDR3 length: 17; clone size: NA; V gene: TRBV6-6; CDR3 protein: CASSYQTGTGPTDTQYF; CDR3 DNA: TGTGCCAGCAGTTACCAGACCGGGACAGGGCCCACAGATACGCAGTATTTT
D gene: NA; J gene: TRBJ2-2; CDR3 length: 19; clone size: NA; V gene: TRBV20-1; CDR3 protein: CSARDGLHLGGLRTGVLFF; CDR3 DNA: TGCAGTGCTAGAGATGGACTACACCTCGGGGGGCTTAGGACCGGGGTGCTGTTTTTT
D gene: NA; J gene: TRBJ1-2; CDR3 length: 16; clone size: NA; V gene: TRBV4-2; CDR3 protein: CASSQDWAVPNYGYTF; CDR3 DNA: TGTGCCAGCAGCCAAGATTGGGCCGTGCCGAACTATGGCTACACCTTC
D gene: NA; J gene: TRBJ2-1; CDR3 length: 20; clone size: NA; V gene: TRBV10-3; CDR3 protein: CAISESTATGQKGPYNEQFF; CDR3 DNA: TGTGCCATCAGTGAGTCGACAGCGACAGGTCAAAAGGGGCCCTACAATGAGCAGTTCTTC
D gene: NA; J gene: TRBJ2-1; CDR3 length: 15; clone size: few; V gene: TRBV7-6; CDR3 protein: CASSAGRPFSHEQFF; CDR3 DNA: TGTGCCAGCAGCGCGGGGCGCCCTTTTTCCCATGAGCAGTTCTTC
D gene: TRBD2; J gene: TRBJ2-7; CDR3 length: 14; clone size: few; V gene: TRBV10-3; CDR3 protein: CAINSGGLVDEQYF; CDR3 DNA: TGTGCCATCAATTCGGGGGGTCTGGTGGACGAGCAGTACTTC
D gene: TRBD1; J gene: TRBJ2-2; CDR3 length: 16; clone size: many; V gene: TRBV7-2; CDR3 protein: CASSLFIQGAPGELFF; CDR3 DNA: TGTGCCAGCAGCTTATTCATACAGGGGGCTCCCGGGGAGCTGTTTTTT
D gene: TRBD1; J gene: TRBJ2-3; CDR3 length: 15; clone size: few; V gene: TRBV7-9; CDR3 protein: CASSFGGQFTHTQYF; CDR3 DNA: TGTGCCAGCAGCTTTGGGGGACAGTTTACACATACGCAGTATTTT
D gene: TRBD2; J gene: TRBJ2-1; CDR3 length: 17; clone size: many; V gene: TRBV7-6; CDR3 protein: CASSLEESGGAWNEQFF; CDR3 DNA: TGTGCCAGCAGCTTAGAGGAGTCGGGGGGGGCCTGGAATGAGCAGTTCTTC
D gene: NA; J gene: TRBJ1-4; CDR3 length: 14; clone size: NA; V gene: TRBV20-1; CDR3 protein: CSVEDGYEDEKLFF; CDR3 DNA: TGCAGTGTCGAAGATGGGTATGAGGATGAAAAACTGTTTTTT
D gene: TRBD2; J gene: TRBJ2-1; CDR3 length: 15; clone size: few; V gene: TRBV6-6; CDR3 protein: CASTEIPGGANEQFF; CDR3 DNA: TGTGCCAGCACCGAAATCCCCGGGGGGGCTAATGAGCAGTTCTTC
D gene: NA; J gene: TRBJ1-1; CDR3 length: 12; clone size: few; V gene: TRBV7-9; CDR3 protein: CATDRAGTEAFF; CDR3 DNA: TGTGCCACCGATCGAGCGGGGACTGAAGCTTTCTTT
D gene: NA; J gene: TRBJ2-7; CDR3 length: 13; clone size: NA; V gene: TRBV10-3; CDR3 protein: CATMRDSSYEQYF; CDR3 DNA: TGTGCCACCATGCGGGACAGCTCCTACGAGCAGTACTTC
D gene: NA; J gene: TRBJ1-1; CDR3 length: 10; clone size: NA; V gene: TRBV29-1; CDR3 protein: CSVQGFEAFF; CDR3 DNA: TGCAGCGTCCAAGGATTTGAAGCTTTCTTT
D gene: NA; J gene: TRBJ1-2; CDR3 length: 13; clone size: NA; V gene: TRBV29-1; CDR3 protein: CSVEDQVEYGYTF; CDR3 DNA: TGCAGCGTTGAAGATCAAGTGGAGTATGGCTACACCTTC
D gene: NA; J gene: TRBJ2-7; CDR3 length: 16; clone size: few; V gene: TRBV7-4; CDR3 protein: CASSLVPHIRPYEQYF; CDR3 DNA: TGTGCCAGCAGCTTAGTTCCGCATATCAGGCCCTACGAGCAGTACTTC
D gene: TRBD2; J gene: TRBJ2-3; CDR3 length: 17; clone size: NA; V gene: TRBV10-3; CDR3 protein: CAIRTGLAGPDTDTQYF; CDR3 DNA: TGTGCCATCAGGACGGGACTAGCGGGGCCTGACACAGATACGCAGTATTTT
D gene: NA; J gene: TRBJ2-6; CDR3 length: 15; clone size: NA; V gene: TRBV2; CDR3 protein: CASSDSGSGANVLTF; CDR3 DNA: TGTGCCAGCAGTGATAGTGGGTCTGGGGCCAACGTCCTGACTTTC
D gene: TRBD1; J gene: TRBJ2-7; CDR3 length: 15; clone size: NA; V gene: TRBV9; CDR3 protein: CASSASGTGVYEQYF; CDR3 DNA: TGTGCCAGCAGCGCATCCGGGACAGGGGTCTACGAGCAGTACTTC
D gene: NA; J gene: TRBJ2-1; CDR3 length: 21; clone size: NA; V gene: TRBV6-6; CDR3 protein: CASSIPQSGTGPTSSYNEQFF; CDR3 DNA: TGTGCCAGCAGTATTCCGCAGTCGGGGACGGGTCCCACAAGCTCCTACAATGAGCAGTTCTTC
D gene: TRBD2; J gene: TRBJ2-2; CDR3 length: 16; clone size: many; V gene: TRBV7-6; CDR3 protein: CASSPGTSVNTGELFF; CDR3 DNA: TGTGCCAGCAGCCCGGGGACTAGCGTGAACACCGGGGAGCTGTTTTTT
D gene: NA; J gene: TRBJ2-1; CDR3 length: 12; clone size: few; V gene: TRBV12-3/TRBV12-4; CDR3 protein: CASSPQMREQFF; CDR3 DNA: TGTGCCAGCAGTCCTCAGATGAGGGAGCAGTTCTTC
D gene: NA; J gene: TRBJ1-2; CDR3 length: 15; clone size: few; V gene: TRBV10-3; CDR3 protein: CATRTIEAANYGYTF; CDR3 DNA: TGTGCCACCCGTACAATAGAGGCAGCTAACTATGGCTACACCTTC
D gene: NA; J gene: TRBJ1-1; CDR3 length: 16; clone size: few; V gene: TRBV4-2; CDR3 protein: CASSHLQGQGNTEAFF; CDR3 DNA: TGTGCCAGCAGCCATCTACAGGGACAAGGGAACACTGAAGCTTTCTTT
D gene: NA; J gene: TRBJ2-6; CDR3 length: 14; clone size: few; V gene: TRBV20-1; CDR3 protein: CSAPTSSGANVLTF; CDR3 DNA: TGCAGTGCTCCTACGAGCTCTGGGGCCAACGTCCTGACTTTC
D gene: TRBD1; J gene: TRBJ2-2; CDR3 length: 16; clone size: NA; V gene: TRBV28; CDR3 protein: CASGIGGQGAAGELFF; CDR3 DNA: TGTGCCAGCGGTATAGGGGGACAGGGGGCCGCCGGGGAGCTGTTTTTT
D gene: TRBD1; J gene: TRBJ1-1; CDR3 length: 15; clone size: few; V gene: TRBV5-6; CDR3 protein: CASSLETGGPTEAFF; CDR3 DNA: TGTGCCAGCAGCTTGGAAACAGGGGGTCCTACTGAAGCTTTCTTT
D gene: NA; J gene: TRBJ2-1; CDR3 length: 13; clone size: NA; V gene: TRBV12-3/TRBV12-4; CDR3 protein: CASSSGFYNEQFF; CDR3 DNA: TGTGCCAGCAGTTCCGGATTTTACAATGAGCAGTTCTTC
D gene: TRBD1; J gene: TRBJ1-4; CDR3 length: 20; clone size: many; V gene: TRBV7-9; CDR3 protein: CASSLPPGQGAVTGSEKLFF; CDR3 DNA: TGTGCCAGCAGCTTACCCCCGGGACAGGGGGCGGTCACAGGCTCTGAAAAACTGTTTTTT
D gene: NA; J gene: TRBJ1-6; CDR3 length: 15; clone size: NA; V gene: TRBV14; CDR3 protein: CASRPADSVNSPLHF; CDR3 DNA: TGTGCCAGCAGACCCGCTGACAGCGTTAATTCACCCCTCCACTTT
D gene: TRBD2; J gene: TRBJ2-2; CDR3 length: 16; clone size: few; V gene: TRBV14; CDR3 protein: CASSQPTQRGTGELFF; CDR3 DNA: TGTGCCAGCAGCCAACCGACCCAGCGGGGCACCGGGGAGCTGTTTTTT
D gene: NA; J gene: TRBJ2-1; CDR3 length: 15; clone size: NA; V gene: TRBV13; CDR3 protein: CASSFGAVDYNEQFF; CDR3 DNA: TGTGCCAGCAGCTTCGGGGCAGTCGACTACAATGAGCAGTTCTTC
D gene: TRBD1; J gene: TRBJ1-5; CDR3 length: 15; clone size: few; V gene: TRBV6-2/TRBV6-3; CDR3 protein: CASSYGTGVDQPQHF; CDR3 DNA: TGTGCCAGCAGTTACGGGACAGGAGTTGATCAGCCCCAGCATTTT
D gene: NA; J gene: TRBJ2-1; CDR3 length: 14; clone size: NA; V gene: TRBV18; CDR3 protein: CASSPRARNNEQFF; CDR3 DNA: TGTGCCAGCTCACCACGTGCCCGAAACAATGAGCAGTTCTTC
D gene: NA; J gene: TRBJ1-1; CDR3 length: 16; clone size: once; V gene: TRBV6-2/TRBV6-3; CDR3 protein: CASCYSFIGQNTEAFF; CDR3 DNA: TGTGCCAGCTGTTACTCGTTCATAGGACAGAACACTGAAGCTTTCTTT
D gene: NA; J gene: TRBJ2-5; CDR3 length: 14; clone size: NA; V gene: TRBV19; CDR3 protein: CASSMEDGEETQYF; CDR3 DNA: TGTGCCAGTAGTATGGAAGATGGGGAAGAGACCCAGTACTTC
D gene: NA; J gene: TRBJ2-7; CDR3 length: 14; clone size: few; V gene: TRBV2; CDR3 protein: CASSYPASIYEQYF; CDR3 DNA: TGTGCCAGCAGTTATCCGGCATCGATCTACGAGCAGTACTTC
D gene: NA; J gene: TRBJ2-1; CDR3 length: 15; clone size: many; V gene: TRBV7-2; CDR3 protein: CASTTGLSSYNEQFF; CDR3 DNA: TGTGCCAGCACCACGGGATTAAGCTCCTACAATGAGCAGTTCTTC
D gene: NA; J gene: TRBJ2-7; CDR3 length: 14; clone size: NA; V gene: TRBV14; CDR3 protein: CASSQVFGFHEQYF; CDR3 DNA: TGTGCCAGCAGCCAAGTATTCGGTTTCCACGAGCAGTACTTC
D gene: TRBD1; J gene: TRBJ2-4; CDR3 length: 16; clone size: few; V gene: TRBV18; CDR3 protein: CASSPPDRGRGNIQYF; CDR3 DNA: TGTGCCAGCTCACCACCGGACAGGGGGCGCGGAAACATTCAGTACTTC
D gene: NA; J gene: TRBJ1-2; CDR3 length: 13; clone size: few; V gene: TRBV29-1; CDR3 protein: CSVELPENYGYTF; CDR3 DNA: TGCAGCGTTGAGCTCCCCGAGAACTATGGCTACACCTTC
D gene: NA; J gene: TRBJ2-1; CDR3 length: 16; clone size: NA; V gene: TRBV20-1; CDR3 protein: CSASALSRDLYNEQFF; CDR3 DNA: TGCAGTGCTAGTGCATTAAGCAGGGATCTATACAATGAGCAGTTCTTC
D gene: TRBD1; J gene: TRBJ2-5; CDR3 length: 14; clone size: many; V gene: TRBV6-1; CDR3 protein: CASTNGTAQETQYF; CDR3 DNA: TGTGCCAGCACTAACGGGACAGCGCAAGAGACCCAGTACTTC
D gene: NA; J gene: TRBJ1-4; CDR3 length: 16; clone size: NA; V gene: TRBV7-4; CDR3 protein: CASSLAMGLTNEKLFF; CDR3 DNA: TGTGCCAGCAGCTTAGCGATGGGACTGACGAATGAAAAACTGTTTTTT
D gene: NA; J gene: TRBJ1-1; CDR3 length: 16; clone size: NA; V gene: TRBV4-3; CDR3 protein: CASSQDALRPNTEAFF; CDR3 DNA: TGCGCCAGCAGCCAAGATGCCCTCAGACCGAACACTGAAGCTTTCTTT
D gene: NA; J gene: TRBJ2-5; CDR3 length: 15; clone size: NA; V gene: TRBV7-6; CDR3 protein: CASSLTTGRVETQYF; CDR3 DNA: TGTGCCAGCAGCTTAACGACAGGGAGGGTAGAGACCCAGTACTTC
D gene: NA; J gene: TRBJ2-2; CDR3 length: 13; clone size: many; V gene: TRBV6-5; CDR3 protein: CASSYRGTGELFF; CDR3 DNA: TGTGCCAGCAGCTATAGAGGGACCGGGGAGCTGTTTTTT
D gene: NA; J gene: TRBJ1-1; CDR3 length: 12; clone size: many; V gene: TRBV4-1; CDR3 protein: CASSHGGIQAFF; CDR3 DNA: TGCGCCAGCAGCCATGGGGGGATTCAAGCTTTCTTT
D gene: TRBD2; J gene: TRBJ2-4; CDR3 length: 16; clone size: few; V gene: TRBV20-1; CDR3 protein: CSAREQRGADRHIQYF; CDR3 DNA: TGCAGTGCTAGAGAACAGCGGGGGGCCGATCGACACATTCAGTACTTC
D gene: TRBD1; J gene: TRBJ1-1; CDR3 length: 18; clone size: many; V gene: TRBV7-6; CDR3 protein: CASSLVPRGAGVNTEAFF; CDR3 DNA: TGTGCCAGCAGCTTAGTCCCCAGGGGGGCCGGGGTGAACACTGAAGCTTTCTTT
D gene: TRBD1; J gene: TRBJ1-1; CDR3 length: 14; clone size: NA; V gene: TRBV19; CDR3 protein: CASRNRGTEREAFF; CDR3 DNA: TGTGCCAGTAGGAACAGGGGGACAGAACGTGAAGCTTTCTTT